This TCR beta chain appears in the sequencing data of a study of human CD8 memory T cell subsets (dated by TCRdb to about 2020). Study-level background: To assess how stem-like (TSTEM), progenitor exhausted-like (TPEX) and effector memory CD8+ T cell subsets are clonally related, the TCRbeta repertoires of these three subsets were compared. TCRbeta repertoires were obtained from TSTEM, TPEX and effector memory subsets contributed by each of several donors. What the work shows at the level of the full study, not this receptor alone: Normalized Shannon-Wiener diversity was similarly high in the TSTEM and TPEX subsets, while the effector memory subsets were comparatively less diverse. The stem-like TSTEM and TPEX subsets each shared clonotypes with effector memory cells, but the TSTEM and TPEX repertoires had minimal overlap with each other, suggesting distinct antigen spectra. Chao1 estimates suggested greater repertoire diversity in TSTEM than in TPEX subsets, potentially reflecting a broader range of specificities. Sequencing was limited to TCRbeta chains, and the repertoire comparisons were based on a handful of donors analyzed with paired t-tests and Bonferroni correction.

According to the germline V gene, CDR1 reads ENHRY and CDR2 reads SYGVKD. From the cysteine through the phenylalanine, the CDR3 covers 16 amino acids. DNA was not recorded. Density gradient separation was used to isolate peripheral blood mononuclear cells from buffy coats of healthy donors. The study enriched total CD8+ T cells through negative magnetic separation using EasySep or MojoSort CD8+ T cell isolation kits. An RNeasy Mini Kit was used to extract total RNA from duplicate vials of around 140,000 sorted CD8+ T cells per subset. PBMCs were used either fresh or after being cryopreserved in fetal bovine serum containing roughly 9.8% DMSO. Fluorescence-activated cell sorting on a FACSAria III was used to sort the CD8+ T cell subsets to purity. A remark on this clonotype: The antigen it recognizes is unknown.

A Human TCR Profiling Kit was used to prepare UMI-labeled 5' RACE TCRbeta libraries. The same number of PCR cycles was used to prepare all TCRbeta libraries in parallel. The source study handled its data this way. The number of functional CDR3beta clonotypes in each TCRbeta library ranged from about 2,700 to 18,000. UMI extraction and consensus assembly used MIGEC 1.2.9, requiring at least three reads per UMI. In-frame CDR3beta repertoires were extracted with MiXCR 3.0.3. Each sample was downsampled to 42,000 randomly selected UMIs before diversity metrics were calculated in VDJtools 1.2.1. For each sample pair, the repertoire overlap metrics D, R and F2 were calculated in VDJtools using the top 3,000 clones. Following reprocessing of the reads by TCRdb, the data hold one row per CDR3 protein sequence and no DNA is available. These V and J calls derive from TCRdb rather than the authors' analysis. The sample table gives around 4,900 distinct CDR3 sequences. The leading ten clones occupy 38% of the sample.

This sequence was found in a human donor in good health. Rearrangement joined TRBV10-3 to TRBJ2-1; TCRdb returns TRBD2, unconfirmable since there is no DNA. Sequencing input: CD8+ T cells from PBMCs. The CDR3 protein: CAISESSGDSYNEQFF.